This T cell receptor beta chain was observed in a study of blood T cell repertoires in COVID-19. As for the study in general: T cells, B-cell-depleted T cells, or PBMCs provided the cDNA or gDNA that served as material.

Method: immunoSEQ multiplex PCR; TCRdb's copy keeps in-frame clones and lacks some. The sample records approximately 480,000 clones, approximately 92% being singletons. The CDR3 extends over 13 amino acids. Germline V gives CDR1 MGHDK, CDR2 SYGVNS. Trimming pared 7 bases from V and 4 bases from J, leaving 13 bases between. This TCR came from a young man with COVID-19, enrolled during active disease. Sequencing was carried out using peripheral blood. The chain carries TRBV25-1 and TRBJ1-1; no reliable D call. The CDR3 bases are TGTGCCAGCACCAAGGGAGGTAGCACTGAAGCTTTCTTT. Translating gives CASTKGGSTEAFF.